The clone carrying this T cell receptor beta chain is a singleton in its sample. In the original processing: The authors estimated nucleated cell counts from reference gene primer amplification. TCRdb keeps only in-frame clones here, not all; method: immunoSEQ multiplex PCR. The V and J calls and clone size are taken from that table; D and trimming were inferred from the DNA. The repertoire includes approximately 45,000 clones, 86% of them detected once, and around 5% sits in the top ten. These data belong to a study of blood T cell repertoires in COVID-19. About the research overall: Samples came from the United States, Italy and Spain, spanning acute and convalescent COVID-19. Nucleic acid was either cDNA or gDNA, and it came from T cells, B-cell-depleted T cells, or PBMCs.

The CDR3 is made up of 15 amino acids. With V trimmed by 2 bases and J by 4 bases, 5 bases remained unmatched. The germline CDR1 and CDR2 sequences are SGHKS and YYEKEE (reference sequence). V gene TRBV5-5 combines with J gene TRBJ2-2; 7 nucleotides align to TRBD2. The source of this sequence is a middle-aged man with active COVID-19. The sample consisted of peripheral blood. CDR3 in DNA: TGTGCCAGCAGCTTTAACCCTAGCGGCACCGGGGAGCTGTTTTTT. It encodes CASSFNPSGTGELFF. Variable domain in full (rest from reference TRBV5-5 and TRBJ2-2): DAGVTQSPTHLIKTRGQQVTLRCSPISGHKSVSWYQQVLGQGPQFIFQYYEKEERGRGNFPDRFSARQFPNYSSELNVNALLLGDSALYLCASSFNPSGTGELFFGEGSRLTVL.